These 23 T cell receptor beta chains were all obtained from the same sample, sequenced in a study of shared clonotypes between healthy human individuals. CD45RO-negative, CCR7-positively selected cells formed the naive CD8 fraction, excluding terminally differentiated effector memory CD45RA+ cells. Profiling relied on immunoSEQ multiplex PCR, and the TCRdb table lists in-frame clones only, not all of them. The repertoire holds millions of clones, with approximately 94% as singletons. Sequencing was performed on naive CD8+ T cells sorted from blood. Receptors originate from a man younger than 35 in good health.

The V and J genes are TRBV30 and TRBJ2-3; 11 bases map to TRBD1. This CDR3 region has 15 residues. Germline CDR1 GTSNPN, CDR2 SVGIG (reference sequence). The CDR3 DNA is TGTGCTTTAAGTTGGACAGGGGGCTTAACAGATACGCAGTATTTT. Residues: CALSWTGGLTDTQYF.

The V call is TRBV10-2, the J call TRBJ1-4; unclear D gene. Germline loops: CDR1 WSHSY, CDR2 SAAADI. CDR3 length: 15 residues. Trimming took 1 base from V and 7 from J, leaving 13 bases between them. This CDR3 reads CASSEYLGSFEKLFF. The CDR3, as DNA: TGCGCCAGCAGTGAGTACCTCGGCTCATTTGAAAAACTGTTTTTT.

CDR3 protein: CASKYTGELFF. The CDR3 DNA reads as TGTGCCAGTAAATACACCGGGGAGCTGTTTTTT. This chain links TRBV19 with TRBJ2-2, with D unclear. Trimming pared 7 bases from V and 3 bases from J, leaving 3 bases between. Germline CDR1 LNHDA, CDR2 SQIVND (reference sequence). The CDR3 covers 11 residues.

This rearrangement joins TRBV30 to TRBJ1-2; 8 bases agree with TRBD1. The CDR3 loop spans 14 amino acids. Germline V gene data show CDR1 as GTSNPN and CDR2 as SVGIG (reference sequence). The V and J ends lost 1 base and 4 bases, in that order; junction bases with no gene match: 5. The CDR3 spells CAWSESGGAYGYTF. CDR3 nucleotide sequence: TGTGCCTGGAGTGAGTCAGGGGGCGCCTATGGCTACACCTTC.

The chain is built from TRBV7-9 and TRBJ2-7; tentative D call: TRBD1 (6 bases). Trimming shortened V by 5 bases and J by 3 bases, and 17 bases separated the two germline ends. Germline assignment: CDR1 SEHNR and CDR2 FQNEAQ (reference sequence). This CDR3 spans 15 amino acids. The chain's CDR3 is CASSGDRDTFYEQYF. Written as DNA, the CDR3 is TGTGCCAGCAGCGGGGACCGGGACACCTTCTACGAGCAGTACTTC.

The chain combines TRBV28 with TRBJ2-7; D ambiguous. Germline V gives CDR1 MDHEN, CDR2 SYDVKM. The V end was cut by 3 bases, the J end by 7 bases, with 10 bases between. The CDR3 length is 12 residues. The CDR3 nucleotides are TGTGCCAGCAGTTTTCGAGTGGAGGAGCAGTACTTC. Its protein product is CASSFRVEEQYF.

V gene TRBV6-1 combines with J gene TRBJ1-1; possible D gene TRBD1, 6 bases. The CDR3 totals 14 residues. Trimming shortened V by 4 bases and J by 0 bases, and 9 bases separated the two germline ends. Germline V gene sequence: CDR1 MNHNS, CDR2 SASEGT. The CDR3 loop is CASSGTGMNTEAFF. In nucleotides, the CDR3 is TGTGCCAGCAGTGGTACAGGGATGAACACTGAAGCTTTCTTT.

The chain uses TRBV27 and TRBJ2-1; D uncertain. Between the trimmed V and J ends, which lost 3 bases and 3 bases, there was a span of 12 bases. The CDR3 totals 15 residues. The germline V gene has CDR1 MNHEY and CDR2 SMNVEV (reference sequence). CDR3 sequence (DNA): TGTGCCAGCAGTTTGCTGGGTACGGGCTACAATGAGCAGTTCTTC. Its translation: CASSLLGTGYNEQFF.

This sequence joins TRBV4-2 and TRBJ1-2; unclear D gene. This CDR3 has 15 residues. Germline V gives CDR1 LGHNA, CDR2 YNFKEQ. V was shortened by 3 bases and J by 6 bases, with 17 bases between the two germline ends. This chain's CDR3 is CASSQGSNSGDGYTF. The CDR3 region has the DNA TGTGCCAGCAGCCAGGGTTCCAACAGCGGGGATGGCTACACCTTC.

This sequence joins TRBV2 and TRBJ2-2; the D is unclear. The germline CDR1 and CDR2 sequences are SNHLY and FYNNEI. Trimming cost V 4 bases and J 7 bases, with 16 bases left between them. CDR3 length: 15 amino acids. DNA for the CDR3: TGTGCCAGCAGTGCAGACGCCCCCATGAGCGGGGAGCTGTTTTTT. Its translation is CASSADAPMSGELFF.

The chain combines TRBV4-1 with TRBJ1-5; no reliable D call. Germline V CDR1 and CDR2: MGHRA, YSYEKL. Trimming shortened V by 0 bases and J by 0 bases, and 6 bases separated the two germline ends. CDR3 length equals 15 residues. CDR3 in amino acids: CASSQDADSNQPQHF. The CDR3 region has the DNA TGCGCCAGCAGCCAAGATGCGGATAGCAATCAGCCCCAGCATTTT.

The V call is TRBV4-3, the J call TRBJ1-1, with D possibly TRBD1 on 5 matching bases. The CDR3 sequence is 15 residues long. Trimming pared 3 bases from V and 3 bases from J, leaving 14 bases between. The germline CDR1 and CDR2 sequences are LGHNA and YSLEER. DNA of the CDR3: TGCGCCAGCAGCCACAGGGATATAGGGGACACTGAAGCTTTCTTT. Translation gives CASSHRDIGDTEAFF.

Only one count was recorded for this clone. The genes are TRBV7-6 and TRBJ2-7; D is unresolved. This CDR3 spans 14 amino acids. Deletions cut 0 bases from V and 4 bases from J, with 10 bases between. Per germline, CDR1 SGHVS and CDR2 FNYEAQ. Written as DNA, the CDR3 is TGTGCCAGCAGCTTAGCCGACCACACTTACGAGCAGTACTTC. This encodes CASSLADHTYEQYF. Drawing the rest from reference TRBV7-6 and TRBJ2-7, the complete variable domain is GAGVSQSPRYKVTKRGQDVALRCDPISGHVSLYWYRQALGQGPEFLTYFNYEAQQDKSGLPNDRFSAERPEGSISTLTIQRTEQRDSAMYRCASSLADHTYEQYFGPGTRLTVT.

The chain is built from TRBV6-6 and TRBJ2-7, with TRBD1 matching 9 bases. Germline V lookup: CDR1 MNHNY, CDR2 SVGAGI (reference sequence). Unmatched junction bases numbered 5, after V lost 3 bases and J lost 5 bases. There are 14 residues in the CDR3. The CDR3 loop is CASSYQQGADEQYF. The CDR3 region has the DNA TGTGCCAGCAGTTATCAACAGGGGGCGGACGAGCAGTACTTC.

This chain joins TRBV9 and TRBJ2-2; D gene uncertain. The V and J ends lost 3 bases and 5 bases respectively, with 5 bases between them. The CDR3 covers 12 residues. CDR1 SGDLS and CDR2 YYNGEE come from the germline V gene. CDR3 residues: CASSAITGELFF. In DNA, the CDR3 is TGTGCCAGCAGCGCAATTACCGGGGAGCTGTTTTTT.

The chain recombines TRBV6-6 with TRBJ2-7; 10 bases map to TRBD1. The CDR3 length is 15 residues. With 2 bases clipped from V and 5 bases from J, the junction kept 6 bases outside the gene matches. CDR1 is MNHNY, CDR2 SVGAGI, per germline (reference sequence). Written as DNA, the CDR3 is TGTGCCAGCAGTTACCTCAGACAGGGGGCTGACGAGCAGTACTTC. It translates to CASSYLRQGADEQYF.

V is TRBV19 and J is TRBJ1-6, with TRBD1 identical over 7 bases. Looked up from germline, CDR1 is LNHDA and CDR2 is SQIVND (reference sequence). The CDR3 is 15 amino acids. The junction had 6 bases not matched to a gene; V was cut back by 5 bases and J by 5 bases. This chain's CDR3 is CASSAGDSHNSPLHF. The CDR3 bases are TGTGCCAGTAGTGCTGGGGACAGTCATAATTCACCCCTCCACTTT.

The chain employs TRBV10-1 and TRBJ2-3, with D possibly being TRBD2 (7 bases). The V gene lost 0 bases and the J gene lost 6 bases, with 13 bases spanning the gap. The CDR3 runs to 15 residues. From germline, CDR1 is WNHNN and CDR2 SYGVQD (reference sequence). Here the CDR3 DNA reads TGCGCCAGCAGTGAGTCGTCGGGGGGCAGGGATACGCAGTATTTT. Encoded protein: CASSESSGGRDTQYF.

V and J are TRBV5-1 and TRBJ1-4; D perhaps matches TRBD1 (5 bases). CDR3 length: 14 residues. Germline-derived CDR1 and CDR2 are SGHRS and YFSETQ. Trimming cost V 0 bases and J 8 bases, with 11 bases left between them. The CDR3: CASSLDVGDEKLFF. In nucleotides, the CDR3 is TGCGCCAGCAGCTTGGATGTGGGGGACGAAAAACTGTTTTTT.

On this clone itself: The same CDR3 also results from other DNA sequences found in this sample. The gene calls are TRBV15 and TRBJ2-7, with D unresolved. The CDR3 sequence is 13 residues long. Germline loops: CDR1 LNHNV, CDR2 YYDKDF (reference sequence). The germline V and J ends were trimmed by 0 bases and 2 bases, with 5 bases remaining between them. CDR3 amino acids: CATSRDLAYEQYF. DNA for the CDR3: TGTGCCACCAGCAGAGATCTTGCCTACGAGCAGTACTTC.

This rearrangement joins TRBV19 to TRBJ1-1; D gene ambiguous. Germline loops: CDR1 LNHDA, CDR2 SQIVND (reference sequence). CDR3 length: 15 residues. V gave up 2 bases and J gave up 0 bases, with 10 bases separating them. CDR3 nucleotides: TGTGCCAGTAGTATAAGTCATCACATGAACACTGAAGCTTTCTTT. Residues: CASSISHHMNTEAFF. The variable domain in full, with the rest retrieved from reference TRBV19 and TRBJ1-1, is DGGITQSPKYLFRKEGQNVTLSCEQNLNHDAMYWYRQDPGQGLRLIYYSQIVNDFQKGDIAEGYSVSREKKESFPLTVTSAQKNPTAFYLCASSISHHMNTEAFFGQGTRLTVV.

Details on this clone: The junction and the germline gene differ at one end; a read error may be behind it. The chain carries TRBV4-1 and TRBJ1-4; D uncertain. Germline V CDR1 and CDR2: MGHRA, YSYEKL. The CDR3 runs to 15 residues. CDR3: CASSQVARTSEKLFF. CDR3 sequence (DNA): TGCGCCAGCAGCCAAGTTGCCCGGACTAGTGAAAAACTGTTTTTT.

The chain joins TRBV7-9 to TRBJ1-1; D uncertain. The germline CDR1 and CDR2 sequences are SEHNR and FQNEAQ (reference sequence). V lost 5 bases and J lost 6, with 16 bases in between. The CDR3 covers 14 residues. In nucleotides, the CDR3 is TGTGCCAGCAGCCGGCGGAATGGGGAAGCTGAAGCTTTCTTT. Residues: CASSRRNGEAEAFF.